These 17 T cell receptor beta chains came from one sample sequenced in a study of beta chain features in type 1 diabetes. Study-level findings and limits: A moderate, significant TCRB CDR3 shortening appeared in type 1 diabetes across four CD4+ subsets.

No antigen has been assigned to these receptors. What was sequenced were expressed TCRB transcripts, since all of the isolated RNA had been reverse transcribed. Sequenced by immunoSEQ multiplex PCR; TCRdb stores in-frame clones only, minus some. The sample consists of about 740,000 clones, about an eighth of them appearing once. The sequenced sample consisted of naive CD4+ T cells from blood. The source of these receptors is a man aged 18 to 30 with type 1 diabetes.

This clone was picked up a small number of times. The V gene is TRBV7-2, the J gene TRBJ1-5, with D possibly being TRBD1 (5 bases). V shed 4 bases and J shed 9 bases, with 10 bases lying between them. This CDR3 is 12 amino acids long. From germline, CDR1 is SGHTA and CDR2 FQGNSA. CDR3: CASSSPGRPQHF. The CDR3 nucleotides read TGTGCCAGCAGCTCCCCAGGGCGGCCCCAGCATTTT.

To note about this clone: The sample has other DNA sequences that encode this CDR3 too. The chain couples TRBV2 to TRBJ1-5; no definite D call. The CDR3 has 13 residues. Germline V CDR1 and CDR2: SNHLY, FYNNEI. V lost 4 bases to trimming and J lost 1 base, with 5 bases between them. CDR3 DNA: TGTGCCAGCAGTGGCCAGAGCAATCAGCCCCAGCATTTT. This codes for CASSGQSNQPQHF.

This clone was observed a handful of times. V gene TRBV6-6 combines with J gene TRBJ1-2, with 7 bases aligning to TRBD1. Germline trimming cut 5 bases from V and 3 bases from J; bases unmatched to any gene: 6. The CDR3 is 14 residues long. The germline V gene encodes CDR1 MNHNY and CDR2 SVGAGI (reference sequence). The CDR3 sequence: CASSPQGEDYGYTF. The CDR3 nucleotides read TGTGCCAGCAGTCCGCAGGGGGAGGACTATGGCTACACCTTC.

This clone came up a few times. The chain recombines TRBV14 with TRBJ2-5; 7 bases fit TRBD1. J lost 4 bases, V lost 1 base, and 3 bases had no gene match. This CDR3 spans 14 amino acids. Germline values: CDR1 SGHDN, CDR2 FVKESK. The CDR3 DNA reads TGTGCCAGCAGCCAAGCTAGGGGGCGAGAGACCCAGTACTTC. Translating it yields CASSQARGRETQYF.

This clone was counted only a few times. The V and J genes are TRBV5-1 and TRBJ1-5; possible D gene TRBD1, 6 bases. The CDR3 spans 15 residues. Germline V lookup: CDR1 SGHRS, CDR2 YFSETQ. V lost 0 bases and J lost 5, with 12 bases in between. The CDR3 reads CASSLEGEFHQPQHF. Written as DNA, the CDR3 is TGCGCCAGCAGCTTGGAGGGGGAGTTCCATCAGCCCCAGCATTTT.

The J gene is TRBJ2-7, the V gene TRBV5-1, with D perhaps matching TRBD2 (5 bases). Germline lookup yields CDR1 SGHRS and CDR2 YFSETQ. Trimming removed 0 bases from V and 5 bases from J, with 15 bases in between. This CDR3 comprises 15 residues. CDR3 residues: CASSLDGLIAHEQYF. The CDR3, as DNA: TGCGCCAGCAGCTTGGATGGACTTATAGCTCACGAGCAGTACTTC.

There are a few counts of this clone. This CDR3 reads CASSPPGERGNTIYF. For the CDR3, the DNA is TGTGCCAGCAGTCCGCCAGGGGAGCGTGGAAACACCATATATTTT. The gene calls are TRBV6-5 and TRBJ1-3; possibly TRBD1 for D (6 bases). V lost 5 bases to trimming and J lost 3 bases, with 14 bases between them. The CDR3 is 15 residues long. The germline V gene has CDR1 MNHEY and CDR2 SVGAGI.

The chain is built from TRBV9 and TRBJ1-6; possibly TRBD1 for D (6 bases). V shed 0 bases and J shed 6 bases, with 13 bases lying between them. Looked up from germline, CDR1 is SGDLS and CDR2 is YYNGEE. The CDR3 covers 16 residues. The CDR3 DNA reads TGTGCCAGCAGCGTAGCTACAGGGCCGAGTAATTCACCCCTCCACTTT. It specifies CASSVATGPSNSPLHF.

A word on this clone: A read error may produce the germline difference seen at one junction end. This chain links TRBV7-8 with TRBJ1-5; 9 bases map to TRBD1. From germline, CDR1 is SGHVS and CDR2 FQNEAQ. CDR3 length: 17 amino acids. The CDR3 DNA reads TGTGCCAGCAGTTTAGGGACAGGGATTAGCGGCAATCAGCCCCAGCATTTT. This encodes CASSLGTGISGNQPQHF.

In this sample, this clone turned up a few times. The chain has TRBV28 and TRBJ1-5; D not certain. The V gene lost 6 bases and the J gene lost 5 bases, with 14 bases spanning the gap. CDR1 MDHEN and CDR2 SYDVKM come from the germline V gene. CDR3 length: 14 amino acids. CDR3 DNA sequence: TGTGCCAGCAGAGTACATGGGGTCCATCAGCCCCAGCATTTT. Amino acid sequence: CASRVHGVHQPQHF.

For the CDR3, the DNA is TGTGCCAGCAGTTTATATCAAGGGGGGAGAGATACGCAGTATTTT. Translated, it gives CASSLYQGGRDTQYF. This chain connects TRBV28 to TRBJ2-3; D could derive from TRBD1 or TRBD2 (6 bases each). V was clipped by 1 base and J by 5 bases, with 13 bases between them. Germline V gene data show CDR1 as MDHEN and CDR2 as SYDVKM. The CDR3 sequence is 15 residues long.

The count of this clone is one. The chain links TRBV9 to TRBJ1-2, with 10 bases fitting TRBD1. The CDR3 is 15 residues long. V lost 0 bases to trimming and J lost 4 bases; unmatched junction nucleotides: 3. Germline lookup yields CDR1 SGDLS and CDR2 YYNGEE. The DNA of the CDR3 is TGTGCCAGCAGCGTAGGAGGGACAGGGGCCTATGGCTACACCTTC. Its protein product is CASSVGGTGAYGYTF.

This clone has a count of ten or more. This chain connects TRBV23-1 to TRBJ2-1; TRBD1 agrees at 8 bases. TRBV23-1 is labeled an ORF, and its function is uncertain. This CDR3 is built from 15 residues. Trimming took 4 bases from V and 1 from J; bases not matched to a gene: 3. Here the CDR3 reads CASSRDRFSYNEQFF. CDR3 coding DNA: TGCGCCAGCAGTCGGGACAGGTTTTCCTACAATGAGCAGTTCTTC.

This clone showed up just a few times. This chain's CDR3 is CASSQKGLRTYSGYTF. The CDR3 coding sequence is TGTGCCAGCAGCCAGAAGGGGCTGCGGACATATTCTGGCTACACCTTC. The rearrangement joins TRBV7-9 to TRBJ1-2, with D possibly being TRBD1 (5 bases). CDR1 is SEHNR and CDR2 is FQNEAQ in the germline V gene (reference sequence). The CDR3 sequence is 16 residues long. V was trimmed by 5 bases and J by 7 bases, leaving 23 bases between them.

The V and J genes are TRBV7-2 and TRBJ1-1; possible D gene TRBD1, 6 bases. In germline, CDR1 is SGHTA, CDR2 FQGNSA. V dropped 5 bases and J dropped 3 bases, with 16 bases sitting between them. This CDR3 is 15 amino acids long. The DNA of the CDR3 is TGTGCCAGCAGCCCCCGATCAAGGGGGGACACTGAAGCTTTCTTT. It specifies CASSPRSRGDTEAFF.

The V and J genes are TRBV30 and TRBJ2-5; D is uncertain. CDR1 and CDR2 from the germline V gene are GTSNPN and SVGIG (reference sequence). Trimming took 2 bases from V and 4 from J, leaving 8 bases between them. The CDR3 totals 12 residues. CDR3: CAWSSFVETQYF. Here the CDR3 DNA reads TGTGCCTGGAGTAGTTTTGTAGAGACCCAGTACTTC.

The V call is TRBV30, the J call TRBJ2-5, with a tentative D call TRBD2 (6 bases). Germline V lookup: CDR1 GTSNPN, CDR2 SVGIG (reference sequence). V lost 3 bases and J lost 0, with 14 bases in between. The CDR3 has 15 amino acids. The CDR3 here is CAWSEGPGDQETQYF. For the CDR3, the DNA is TGTGCCTGGAGCGAAGGCCCGGGAGACCAAGAGACCCAGTACTTC.